These 25 T cell receptor beta chains were all obtained from the same sample, sequenced in a study of blood T cell repertoires in COVID-19. Clones were read by immunoSEQ multiplex PCR, and TCRdb kept only the in-frame ones, dropping some. This table has under 60,000 clones, 77% appearing once. The specimen was peripheral blood. These receptors all stem from a human donor with active or convalescent COVID-19. The donor label of this sample is uncertain.

This clone was recorded once. The rearrangement uses TRBV12-3 or TRBV12-4 and TRBJ1-2, with TRBD1 matching 11 bases. The CDR3 has 13 amino acids. V was pared by 6 bases and J by 7 bases, with 4 bases of the junction left unmatched. CDR3: CASRPGTGGGYTF. In DNA, the CDR3 is TGTGCCAGCAGACCCGGGACAGGGGGTGGCTACACCTTC.

With respect to this clone: The same CDR3 also results from other DNA sequences found in this sample. The chain employs TRBV6-5 and TRBJ1-4; TRBD1 aligns across 8 bases. J was trimmed by 8 bases and V by 7 bases; bases with no gene match: 9. The CDR3 covers 14 residues. Germline-derived CDR1 and CDR2 are MNHEY and SVGAGI. This chain's CDR3 is CASKNGRGREKLFF. In DNA form, the CDR3 reads TGTGCCAGCAAAAATGGCAGGGGGCGAGAAAAACTGTTTTTT.

The gene calls are TRBV6-2 or TRBV6-3 and TRBJ2-3; D may be TRBD2 (5 bases). The length of the CDR3 is 18 residues. V lost 2 bases and J 0 bases, leaving 18 bases between the germline ends. Germline-derived CDR1 and CDR2 are MNHEY and SVGEGT. The CDR3 region is CASSYNVGVGRSTDTQYF. The DNA of the CDR3 is TGTGCCAGCAGTTACAACGTGGGAGTGGGTAGAAGCACAGATACGCAGTATTTT.

The rearrangement links TRBV9 to TRBJ2-4; TRBD2 agrees at 9 bases. V shed 0 bases and J 7 bases; nucleotides not matched to a gene: 5. Germline lookup yields CDR1 SGDLS and CDR2 YYNGEE. The CDR3 runs to 15 residues. CDR3 sequence: CASSVDPSGVNIQYF. The CDR3 DNA reads as TGTGCCAGCAGCGTAGATCCTAGCGGGGTTAACATTCAGTACTTC.

The count of this clone is one. The chain links TRBV19 to TRBJ2-1; 9 nucleotides match TRBD2. V gave up 6 bases and J gave up 5 bases; unmatched junction bases: 8. The CDR3 covers 15 residues. Per germline, CDR1 LNHDA and CDR2 SQIVND (reference sequence). The CDR3 spells CASRSAGGFHNEQFF. For the CDR3, the DNA is TGTGCCAGTAGGTCAGCGGGAGGATTCCACAATGAGCAGTTCTTC.

This chain uses TRBV12-5 with TRBJ1-6; TRBD1 might be the D (6 bases). With 6 bases removed from V and 4 bases from J, the gap between germline ends came to 10 bases. The CDR3 runs to 14 residues. Germline CDR1 LGHNT, CDR2 FRNRAP. The CDR3 region has the DNA TGTGCTAGTGGCCACAGGGCTTATAATTCACCCCTCCACTTT. This sequence encodes CASGHRAYNSPLHF.

V usage is TRBV15 and J usage is TRBJ1-5; TRBD1 might be the D (6 bases). Trimming took off 4 bases at V and 6 bases at J, with 7 bases between the two ends. This CDR3 region has 12 residues. Germline V gene sequence: CDR1 LNHNV, CDR2 YYDKDF (reference sequence). CDR3 nucleotide sequence: TGTGCCACCAGCAAACAGGGTCAGCCCCAGCATTTT. Translated, it gives CATSKQGQPQHF.

The V and J genes are TRBV7-2 and TRBJ1-5; no definite D call. V shed 5 bases and J shed 3 bases, with 14 bases lying between them. Germline V gives CDR1 SGHTA, CDR2 FQGNSA. There are 15 residues in the CDR3. The CDR3 is CASSVTGTNNQPQHF. Here the CDR3 DNA reads TGTGCCAGCAGCGTGACGGGTACGAACAATCAGCCCCAGCATTTT. The whole variable domain, filled in from reference TRBV7-2 and TRBJ1-5, reads GAGVSQSPSNKVTEKGKDVELRCDPISGHTALYWYRQSLGQGLEFLIYFQGNSAPDKSGLPSDRFSAERTGGSVSTLTIQRTQQEDSAVYLCASSVTGTNNQPQHFGDGTRLSIL.

The genes are TRBV9 and TRBJ1-1; D may be TRBD1 (5 bases). Germline V gene sequence: CDR1 SGDLS, CDR2 YYNGEE. Trimming stripped 4 bases from V and 1 base from J, with 14 bases between. This CDR3 has 15 amino acids. CDR3: CASSLGRGGNTEAFF. CDR3 bases: TGTGCCAGCAGCCTCGGGCGGGGCGGGAACACTGAAGCTTTCTTT.

Comments on this clone: The sample holds other DNA sequences that translate to the same CDR3. The CDR3 spells CASSPGTSGRWTDTQYF. The DNA of the CDR3 is TGTGCCAGCAGCCCGGGGACTAGCGGGAGGTGGACAGATACGCAGTATTTT. The rearrangement uses TRBV7-2 and TRBJ2-3, with 15 bases identical to TRBD2. The V gene end was trimmed by 5 bases and the J gene end by 3 bases; junction bases not matched to a gene: 6. The CDR3 runs to 17 residues. Germline V gene data show CDR1 as SGHTA and CDR2 as FQGNSA.

The chain carries TRBV27 and TRBJ1-3; D not resolved. Per the germline V gene, CDR1 is MNHEY and CDR2 is SMNVEV (reference sequence). The ends were cut back, 5 bases at V and 2 bases at J, with 13 bases in the middle. The CDR3 consists of 15 residues. The CDR3: CASSTYGMAGNTIYF. The DNA for the CDR3 is TGTGCCAGCAGTACATACGGGATGGCTGGAAACACCATATATTTT.

The rearrangement joins TRBV5-5 to TRBJ1-3; possibly TRBD1 for D (6 bases). Germline-derived CDR1 and CDR2 are SGHKS and YYEKEE (reference sequence). Trimming cost V 1 base and J 2 bases, with 16 bases left between them. The CDR3 runs 17 residues. CDR3 bases: TGTGCCAGCAGCTTGAGGGGGTCACGGTCGGCTGGAAACACCATATATTTT. Translation: CASSLRGSRSAGNTIYF.

This chain joins TRBV6-4 and TRBJ2-3; a weak D match, TRBD2 (5 bases). Germline V gene data show CDR1 as MRHNA and CDR2 as SNTAGT. The V and J ends lost 5 bases and 0 bases respectively, with 6 bases between them. There are 13 residues in the CDR3. CDR3 in amino acids: CASSRTSTDTQYF. The DNA for the CDR3 is TGTGCCAGCAGTCGGACTAGCACAGATACGCAGTATTTT.

The gene calls are TRBV9 and TRBJ1-1; D not certain. This CDR3 comprises 13 residues. Trimming stripped 3 bases from V and 11 bases from J, with 17 bases between. Germline CDR1 and CDR2: SGDLS and YYNGEE. CDR3 in amino acids: CASSGYVGGMAFF. The CDR3, as DNA: TGTGCCAGCAGCGGATACGTGGGAGGGATGGCTTTCTTT.

V and J are TRBV11-3 and TRBJ2-7, with D possibly matching TRBD1 (6 bases). This CDR3 has 16 residues. Between the trimmed V and J ends, which lost 0 bases and 2 bases, there was a span of 14 bases. CDR1 is SGHNT, CDR2 YENEEA, per germline. The CDR3, as DNA: TGTGCCAGCAGCTTAGATATAGGGGCAGGGGCCTACGAGCAGTACTTC. Amino acids: CASSLDIGAGAYEQYF.

V and J are TRBV4-2 and TRBJ2-7; D is possibly TRBD1 (5 bases). Germline-derived CDR1 and CDR2 are LGHNA and YNFKEQ. Trimming took off 0 bases at V and 2 bases at J, with 11 bases between the two ends. CDR3 size: 15 residues. The CDR3 sequence is CASSQDQGSAYEQYF. DNA of the CDR3: TGTGCCAGCAGCCAAGATCAGGGCTCCGCCTACGAGCAGTACTTC.

Only one count was recorded for this clone. The rearrangement joins TRBV28 to TRBJ2-3; TRBD1 matches at 10 bases. V lost 5 bases, J lost 0 bases, and 2 bases stayed unmatched. The germline gives CDR1 MDHEN, CDR2 SYDVKM. CDR3 length: 15 amino acids. CDR3 residues: CASSDRGRSTDTQYF. The CDR3 coding sequence is TGTGCCAGCAGTGACAGGGGGCGGAGCACAGATACGCAGTATTTT.

The gene calls are TRBV29-1 and TRBJ2-2; 8 positions agree with TRBD2. Germline CDR1 and CDR2: SQVTM and ANQGSEA. J lost 3 bases, V lost 2 bases, and 11 bases had no gene match. This CDR3 spans 17 amino acids. The chain's CDR3 is CSVEMRPGGPDTGELFF. CDR3 nucleotides: TGCAGCGTTGAAATGAGGCCGGGAGGGCCCGACACCGGGGAGCTGTTTTTT.

This chain uses TRBV11-1 with TRBJ2-1; tentatively, D is TRBD2 (6 bases). The length of the CDR3 is 14 residues. Germline CDR1 SGHAT, CDR2 FQDESV (reference sequence). The V gene lost 4 bases and the J gene lost 6 bases, with 13 bases spanning the gap. The DNA of the CDR3 is TGTGCCAGCAGCTCGTCGGGAGCCCGCAATGAGCAGTTCTTC. Encoded protein: CASSSSGARNEQFF.

This clone was picked up a small number of times. V and J are TRBV28 and TRBJ2-7, with D perhaps TRBD1 (6 bases). Deletions cut 7 bases from V and 0 bases from J, with 22 bases between. This CDR3 comprises 17 residues. CDR1 and CDR2 from the germline V gene are MDHEN and SYDVKM. The CDR3 is CASTLHDRLKVSYEQYF. CDR3 coding DNA: TGTGCCAGCACCCTTCACGACAGGCTGAAAGTCTCCTACGAGCAGTACTTC.

The V call is TRBV20-1, the J call TRBJ1-5; 9 bases align to TRBD1. Germline V lookup: CDR1 DFQATT, CDR2 SNEGSKA (reference sequence). Losses at the gene ends were 3 bases for V and 4 bases for J; bases not matched to a gene: 4. The CDR3 has 14 residues. DNA for the CDR3: TGCAGTGCTAGTCCGGGACAGGGTAATCAGCCCCAGCATTTT. Translation gives CSASPGQGNQPQHF.

V is TRBV19 and J is TRBJ2-7; 10 bases match TRBD1. The CDR3 extends over 14 amino acids. V gave up 7 bases and J gave up 5 bases; unmatched junction bases: 8. Germline V CDR1 and CDR2: LNHDA, SQIVND (reference sequence). In DNA, the CDR3 is TGTGCCAGTACCCCCGGGACAGGGGTTGACGAGCAGTACTTC. This codes for CASTPGTGVDEQYF.

The chain uses TRBV28 and TRBJ2-7, with a possible D match to TRBD2 (6 bases). V was cut by 7 bases and J by 6 bases, with 19 bases left in between. The CDR3 loop spans 14 amino acids. Germline V gene lookup returns CDR1 MDHEN and CDR2 SYDVKM. The CDR3 region is CASITGTPGGEQYF. The CDR3 DNA sequence: TGTGCCAGCATAACGGGAACCCCCGGGGGCGAGCAGTACTTC.

V gene TRBV18 combines with J gene TRBJ2-2; a possible D gene is TRBD2 (7 bases). V lost 4 bases and J 0 bases, leaving 12 bases between the germline ends. Germline V gives CDR1 KGHSH, CDR2 LQKENI. The CDR3 spans 16 residues. The CDR3 sequence is CASSLNGGPNTGELFF. CDR3 coding DNA: TGTGCCAGCTCACTTAACGGGGGGCCGAACACCGGGGAGCTGTTTTTT.

This clone occurred once. The rearrangement uses TRBV14 and TRBJ2-7; 7 nucleotides agree with TRBD1. The CDR3 is 15 residues long. Trimming at V came to 2 bases and at J to 6 bases, leaving 10 bases not matched to a gene. From germline, CDR1 is SGHDN and CDR2 FVKESK. DNA of the CDR3: TGTGCCAGCAGCCAAATACAAGGGGGCGCGAGCGAGCAGTACTTC. Amino acids: CASSQIQGGASEQYF.